The TCR beta chain described here comes from a study of T cells after yellow fever vaccination. Study-wide background: Some fractions had low cell numbers, and these were prepared with SMART-Seq v4 Ultra Low Input.

CDR1 and CDR2 from the germline V gene are LGHNT and FRNRAP. CDR3 length: 13 amino acids. V lost 5 bases and J lost 3, with 10 bases in between. In making TCR cDNA, 5'RACE template switching added a universal primer site and UMIs to it. TCRdb re-derived calls from the 5' RACE reads in MiXCR, one entry per CDR3 protein. The repertoire includes a few hundred thousand distinct CDR3 sequences, roughly 7.5% of them detected once, and 17% sits in the top ten. Points on this clonotype: Its antigen remains unknown.

Findings of the study overall: Clones from primary vaccination mostly reappeared after the booster (96% CD4, over 85% CD8).

This TCR was sampled from a man aged 18-30 years who received the YFV17D yellow fever vaccine. The sample consisted of PBMCs, taken roughly seven weeks after the first yellow fever vaccination. J is TRBJ1-2 and V is TRBV12-5, with D unclear. The CDR3 here is CASGDYNDYGYTF. The CDR3 DNA reads as TGTGCTAGTGGTGATTATAATGACTATGGCTACACCTTC.